The T cell receptor beta chain under discussion was sequenced for a study of blood T cell repertoires in COVID-19. Study-level information: Acute and convalescent COVID-19 samples came from the United States, Italy and Spain. Nucleic acid was either cDNA or gDNA, and it came from T cells, B-cell-depleted T cells, or PBMCs.

Per the authors' pipeline: Reference gene primer amplification in the assay estimated nucleated cell counts. Using immunoSEQ multiplex PCR, the repertoire was profiled, and TCRdb retains in-frame clones only, with some absent. Clone size and the V and J calls come from that table; the DNA yielded D and trimming. Among some 300,000 clones listed, roughly 86% were seen once. Trimming stripped 1 base from V and 1 base from J, with 9 bases between. The CDR3 is 15 residues long. CDR1 and CDR2 (germline): SGHRS, YFSETQ. The sequence was obtained from a man in his sixties or seventies with acute or convalescent COVID-19. Input material: peripheral blood. The chain couples TRBV5-1 to TRBJ2-1, with D possibly TRBD1 on 5 matching bases. The CDR3 loop reads CASSLSQGSYNEQFF. The CDR3 DNA reads as TGCGCCAGCAGCTTGAGCCAGGGTTCCTACAATGAGCAGTTCTTC.